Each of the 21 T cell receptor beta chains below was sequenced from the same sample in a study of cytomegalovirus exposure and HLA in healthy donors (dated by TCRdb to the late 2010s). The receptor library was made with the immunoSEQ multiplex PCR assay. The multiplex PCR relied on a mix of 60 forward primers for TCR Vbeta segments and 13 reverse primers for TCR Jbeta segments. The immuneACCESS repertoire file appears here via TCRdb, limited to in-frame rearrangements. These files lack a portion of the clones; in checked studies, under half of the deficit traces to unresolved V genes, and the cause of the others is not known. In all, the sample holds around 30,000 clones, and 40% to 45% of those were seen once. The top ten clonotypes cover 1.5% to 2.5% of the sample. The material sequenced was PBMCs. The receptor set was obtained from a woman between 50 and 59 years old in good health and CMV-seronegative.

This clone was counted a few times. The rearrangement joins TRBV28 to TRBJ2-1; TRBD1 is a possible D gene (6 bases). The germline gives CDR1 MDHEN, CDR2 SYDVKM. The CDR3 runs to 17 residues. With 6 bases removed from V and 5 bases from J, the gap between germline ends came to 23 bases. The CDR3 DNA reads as TGTGCCAGCAGCGAATATCAGGGGAGCTGGTTCCACAATGAGCAGTTCTTC. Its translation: CASSEYQGSWFHNEQFF.

In nucleotides, the CDR3 is TGCGCCAGCAGCTCGGACAGGGGGCGCACAGAGACCCAGTACTTC. Its protein product is CASSSDRGRTETQYF. This chain joins TRBV5-1 and TRBJ2-5, with 11 bases lining up with TRBD1. The CDR3 consists of 15 residues. V lost 3 bases and J lost 4; bases outside the gene matches: 5. Per germline, CDR1 SGHRS and CDR2 YFSETQ. Full variable domain (outside the CDR3, taken from reference TRBV5-1 and TRBJ2-5): KAGVTQTPRYLIKTRGQQVTLSCSPISGHRSVSWYQQTPGQGLQFLFEYFSETQRNKGNFPGRFSGRQFSNSRSEMNVSTLELGDSALYLCASSSDRGRTETQYFGPGTRLLVL.

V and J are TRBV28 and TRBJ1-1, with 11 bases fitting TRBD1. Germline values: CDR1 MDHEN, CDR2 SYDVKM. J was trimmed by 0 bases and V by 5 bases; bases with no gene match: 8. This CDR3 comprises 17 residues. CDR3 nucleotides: TGTGCCAGCAGTCTTCCCGGGACAGGGGGTGTGAACACTGAAGCTTTCTTT. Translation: CASSLPGTGGVNTEAFF.

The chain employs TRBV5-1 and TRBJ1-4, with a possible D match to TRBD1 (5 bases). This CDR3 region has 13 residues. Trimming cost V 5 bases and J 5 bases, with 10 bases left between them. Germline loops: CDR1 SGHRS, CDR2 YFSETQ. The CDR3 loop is CASRYGANEKLFF. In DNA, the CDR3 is TGCGCCAGCAGATATGGGGCGAATGAAAAACTGTTTTTT.

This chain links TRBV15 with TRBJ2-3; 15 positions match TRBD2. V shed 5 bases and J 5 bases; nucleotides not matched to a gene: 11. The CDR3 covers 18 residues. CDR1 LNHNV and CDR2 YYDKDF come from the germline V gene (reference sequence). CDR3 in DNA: TGTGCCACCAGCTGGGGGACTAGCGGGAGGCGGAGGGGAGATACGCAGTATTTT. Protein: CATSWGTSGRRRGDTQYF.

CDR3 amino acids: CASSIRTGGSTEAFF. CDR3 DNA sequence: TGTGCCAGTAGTATCCGGACAGGAGGGTCCACTGAAGCTTTCTTT. The chain combines TRBV19 with TRBJ1-1, with 7 positions matching TRBD1. The V gene's germline CDR1 is LNHDA and CDR2 SQIVND (reference sequence). The CDR3 extends over 15 amino acids. Germline trimming cut 3 bases from V and 4 bases from J; bases unmatched to any gene: 8. The entire variable domain, with the rest obtained from reference TRBV19 and TRBJ1-1, is as follows: DGGITQSPKYLFRKEGQNVTLSCEQNLNHDAMYWYRQDPGQGLRLIYYSQIVNDFQKGDIAEGYSVSREKKESFPLTVTSAQKNPTAFYLCASSIRTGGSTEAFFGQGTRLTVV.

The CDR3 DNA sequence: TGTGCCAGCAGCGGCGGGGCCGGCGCAGATACGCAGTATTTT. Its translation: CASSGGAGADTQYF. The chain combines TRBV5-6 with TRBJ2-3, with TRBD2 as a possible D gene (6 bases). The germline V and J ends were trimmed by 4 bases and 4 bases, with 13 bases remaining between them. CDR1 is SGHDT and CDR2 is YYEEEE in the germline V gene. The CDR3 spans 14 residues.

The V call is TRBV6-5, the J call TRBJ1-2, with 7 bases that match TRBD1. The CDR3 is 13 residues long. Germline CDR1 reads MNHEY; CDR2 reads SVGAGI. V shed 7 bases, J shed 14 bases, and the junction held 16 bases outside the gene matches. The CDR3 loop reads CASNPGTDSLRTF. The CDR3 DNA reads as TGTGCCAGCAATCCGGGGACAGACTCCTTGAGGACCTTC.

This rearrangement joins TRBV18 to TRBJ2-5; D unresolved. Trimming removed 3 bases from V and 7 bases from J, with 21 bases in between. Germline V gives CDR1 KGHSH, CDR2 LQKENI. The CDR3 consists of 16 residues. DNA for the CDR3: TGTGCCAGCTCACCGGCACCCCCCGAGCGCCCGGGGACCCAGTACTTC. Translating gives CASSPAPPERPGTQYF.

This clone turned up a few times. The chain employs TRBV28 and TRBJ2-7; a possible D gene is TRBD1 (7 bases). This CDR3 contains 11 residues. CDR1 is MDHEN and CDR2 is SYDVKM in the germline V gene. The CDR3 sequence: CAVRGEYEQYF. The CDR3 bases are TGTGCAGTCAGGGGGGAGTACGAGCAGTACTTC.

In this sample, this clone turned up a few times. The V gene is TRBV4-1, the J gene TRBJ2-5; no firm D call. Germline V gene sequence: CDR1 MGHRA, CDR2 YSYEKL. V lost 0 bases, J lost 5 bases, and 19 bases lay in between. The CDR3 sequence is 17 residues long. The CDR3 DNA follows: TGCGCCAGCAGCCAAGAGAGGAAGGCGGTCCAGAGGGAGACCCAGTACTTC. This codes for CASSQERKAVQRETQYF.

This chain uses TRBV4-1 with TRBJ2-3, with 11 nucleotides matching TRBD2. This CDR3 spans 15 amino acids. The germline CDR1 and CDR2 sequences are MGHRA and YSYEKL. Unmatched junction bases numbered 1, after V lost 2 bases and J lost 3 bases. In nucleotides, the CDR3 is TGCGCCAGCAGCCAAACTAGCGGGAGAACAGATACGCAGTATTTT. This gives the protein CASSQTSGRTDTQYF.

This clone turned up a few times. For the CDR3, the DNA is TGTGCCAGCAGGTACAGAATTAACTCTGGAAACACCATATATTTT. Protein: CASRYRINSGNTIYF. This chain uses TRBV2 with TRBJ1-3; D not certain. Germline V gives CDR1 SNHLY, CDR2 FYNNEI. The V gene lost 6 bases and the J gene lost 0 bases, with 12 bases spanning the gap. The CDR3 covers 15 residues.

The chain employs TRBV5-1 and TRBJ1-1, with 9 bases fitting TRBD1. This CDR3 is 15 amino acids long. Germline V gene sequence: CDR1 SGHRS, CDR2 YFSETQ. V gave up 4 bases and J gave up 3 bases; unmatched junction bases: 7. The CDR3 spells CASSQMTGGDTEAFF. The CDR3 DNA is TGCGCCAGCAGCCAAATGACAGGGGGGGACACTGAAGCTTTCTTT.

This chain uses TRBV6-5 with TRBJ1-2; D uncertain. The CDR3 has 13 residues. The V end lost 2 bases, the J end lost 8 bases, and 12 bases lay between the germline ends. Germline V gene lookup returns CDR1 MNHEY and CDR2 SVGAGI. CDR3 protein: CASSYREFGGYTF. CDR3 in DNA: TGTGCCAGCAGTTACCGGGAGTTCGGCGGCTACACCTTC.

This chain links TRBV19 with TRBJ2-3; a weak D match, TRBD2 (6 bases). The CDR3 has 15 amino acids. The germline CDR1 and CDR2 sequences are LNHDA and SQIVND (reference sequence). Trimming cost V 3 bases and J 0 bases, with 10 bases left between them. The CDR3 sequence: CASSIGAGSTDTQYF. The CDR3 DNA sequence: TGTGCCAGTAGTATCGGGGCGGGAAGCACAGATACGCAGTATTTT.

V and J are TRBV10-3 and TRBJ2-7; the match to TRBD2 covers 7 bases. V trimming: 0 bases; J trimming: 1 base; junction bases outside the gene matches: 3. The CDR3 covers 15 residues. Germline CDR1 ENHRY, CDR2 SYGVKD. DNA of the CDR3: TGTGCCATCAGTGAGTCCTCCGGGAGGTCCTACGAGCAGTACTTC. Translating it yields CAISESSGRSYEQYF.

CDR3: CSVNPPGQGAPETQYF. CDR3 in DNA: TGCAGCGTTAATCCTCCGGGACAGGGGGCCCCTGAGACCCAGTACTTC. The rearrangement joins TRBV29-1 to TRBJ2-5; TRBD1 agrees at 12 bases. Trimming cost V 5 bases and J 5 bases; bases outside gene matches: 12. The CDR3 loop spans 16 amino acids. Germline values: CDR1 SQVTM, CDR2 ANQGSEA. The variable domain in full, completed from reference TRBV29-1 and TRBJ2-5, reads SAVISQKPSRDICQRGTSLTIQCQVDSQVTMMFWYRQQPGQSLTLIATANQGSEATYESGFVIDKFPISRPNLTFSTLTVSNMSPEDSSIYLCSVNPPGQGAPETQYFGPGTRLLVL.

The DNA for the CDR3 is TGTGCCAGCAGCACGAGGACAGGGACCACCGGGGAGCTGTTTTTT. Amino acid sequence: CASSTRTGTTGELFF. The rearrangement links TRBV5-4 to TRBJ2-2; the match to TRBD1 covers 8 bases. This CDR3 is built from 15 residues. Germline trimming cut 4 bases from V and 4 bases from J; bases unmatched to any gene: 6. Germline V gene sequence: CDR1 SGHNT, CDR2 YYREEE (reference sequence).

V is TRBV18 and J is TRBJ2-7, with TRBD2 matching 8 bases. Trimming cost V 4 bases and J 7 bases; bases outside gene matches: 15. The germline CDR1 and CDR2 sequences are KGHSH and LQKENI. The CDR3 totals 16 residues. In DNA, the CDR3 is TGTGCCAGCTCACGGGCGGGGGGAGCAGCCGGCTGGGAGCAGTACTTC. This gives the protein CASSRAGGAAGWEQYF.

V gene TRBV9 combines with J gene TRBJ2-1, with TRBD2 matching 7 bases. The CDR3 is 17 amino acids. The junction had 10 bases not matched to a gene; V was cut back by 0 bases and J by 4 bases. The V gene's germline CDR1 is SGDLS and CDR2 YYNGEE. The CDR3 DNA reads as TGTGCCAGCAGCGTAGCTCGGGGCGGGAGTGGGTACAATGAGCAGTTCTTC. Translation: CASSVARGGSGYNEQFF.